One sample yielded the 17 T cell receptor beta chains listed below, sequenced in a study of blood T cell repertoires in COVID-19. TCRdb keeps only in-frame clones here, not all; method: immunoSEQ multiplex PCR. The sample carries 200,000 to 250,000 clones, approximately 80% recorded once. The sample comprised peripheral blood. Receptor source: a woman aged 80 or over with COVID-19, enrolled during active disease.

This chain uses TRBV6-5 with TRBJ2-5; 9 nucleotides match TRBD1. V lost 6 bases, J lost 4 bases, and 6 bases stayed unmatched. The germline CDR1 and CDR2 sequences are MNHEY and SVGAGI. CDR3 length: 14 residues. CDR3 region: CASRRDREGETQYF. In DNA, the CDR3 is TGTGCCAGCAGGAGGGACAGGGAAGGAGAGACCCAGTACTTC.

V and J are TRBV14 and TRBJ2-2; the match to TRBD1 covers 7 bases. CDR1 and CDR2 (germline): SGHDN, FVKESK. V shed 4 bases and J 6 bases; nucleotides not matched to a gene: 5. This CDR3 has 14 amino acids. The CDR3 here is CASSPRDSSGELFF. The CDR3 DNA sequence: TGTGCCAGCAGCCCTCGGGACAGTTCCGGGGAGCTGTTTTTT.

This chain links TRBV6-5 with TRBJ2-7, with 7 bases identical to TRBD1. This CDR3 comprises 13 residues. Germline V gene lookup returns CDR1 MNHEY and CDR2 SVGAGI. J lost 2 bases, V lost 7 bases, and 5 bases had no gene match. The CDR3 here is CASTTGTAYEQYF. The CDR3, as DNA: TGTGCCAGCACCACGGGGACAGCCTACGAGCAGTACTTC.

V usage is TRBV6-5 and J usage is TRBJ2-7, with a weak D call TRBD2 (6 bases). V was shortened by 6 bases and J by 0 bases, with 12 bases between the two germline ends. The germline V gene has CDR1 MNHEY and CDR2 SVGAGI. CDR3 size: 14 residues. CDR3 nucleotide sequence: TGTGCCAGCAGGGGCTTAGCGGCCTCCTACGAGCAGTACTTC. It translates to CASRGLAASYEQYF.

The chain is built from TRBV19 and TRBJ1-1; weak D call: TRBD1 (5 bases). V lost 5 bases and J lost 7, with 20 bases in between. The CDR3 has 15 residues. Germline V gene sequence: CDR1 LNHDA, CDR2 SQIVND (reference sequence). In nucleotides, the CDR3 is TGTGCCAGTAGTCGGCGGCGGGGGGTTGAGGATGAAGCTTTCTTT. Translating it yields CASSRRRGVEDEAFF.

This rearrangement joins TRBV19 to TRBJ1-1; tentative D call: TRBD1 (6 bases). The CDR3 is 11 residues long. V was trimmed by 7 bases and J by 6 bases, leaving 9 bases between them. CDR1 and CDR2 from the germline V gene are LNHDA and SQIVND (reference sequence). CDR3 sequence (DNA): TGTGCCAGTATCCGACAGGCTGAAGCTTTCTTT. It encodes CASIRQAEAFF.

The J gene is TRBJ1-2, the V gene TRBV15; D unclear. Germline V gives CDR1 LNHNV, CDR2 YYDKDF (reference sequence). This CDR3 has 13 amino acids. Trimming left V 3 bases short and J 2 bases short, with 7 bases between. The CDR3 sequence is CATSRRLNYGYTF. The CDR3 nucleotides read TGTGCCACCAGCAGGCGGCTGAACTATGGCTACACCTTC.

In the case of this clone: This sample also contains other DNA sequences that code for the same CDR3. The genes are TRBV4-1 and TRBJ1-4, with no clear D. Trimming shortened V by 8 bases and J by 8 bases, and 9 bases separated the two germline ends. Germline V lookup: CDR1 MGHRA, CDR2 YSYEKL. The CDR3 extends over 11 amino acids. CDR3 residues: CASGPGEKLFF. For the CDR3, the DNA is TGCGCCAGCGGTCCGGGAGAAAAACTGTTTTTT.

V gene TRBV3-1 (or the pseudogene TRBV3-2) combines with J gene TRBJ2-7; TRBD2 aligns across 8 bases. The trim removed 4 bases at V and 0 bases at J, leaving 5 bases unmatched. Germline V CDR1 and CDR2: LGHDT, YNNKEL (reference sequence). The CDR3 is 15 amino acids. The CDR3, as DNA: TGTGCCAGCAGCCCTTCCGGACTAGCCTCCTACGAGCAGTACTTC. This codes for CASSPSGLASYEQYF.

The chain is built from TRBV7-8 and TRBJ2-7; 7 bases fit TRBD1. Germline CDR1 reads SGHVS; CDR2 reads FQNEAQ. V lost 5 bases to trimming and J lost 0 bases; unmatched junction nucleotides: 13. The CDR3 is made up of 17 amino acids. CDR3 sequence reads: CASSVGAGTVSSYEQYF. The DNA of the CDR3 is TGTGCCAGCAGCGTCGGCGCCGGGACAGTTAGCTCCTACGAGCAGTACTTC.

The V call is TRBV5-1, the J call TRBJ2-1, with 7 nucleotides matching TRBD2. The CDR3 runs to 15 residues. After removal of 5 bases from V and 2 bases from J, the junction contained 7 bases not matched to a gene. Germline CDR1 and CDR2: SGHRS and YFSETQ. The CDR3 is CASRADLAAYNEQFF. The DNA of the CDR3 is TGCGCCAGCAGGGCTGACCTAGCGGCCTACAATGAGCAGTTCTTC.

The V and J genes are TRBV2 and TRBJ2-7; D may be TRBD2 (7 bases). The germline CDR1 and CDR2 sequences are SNHLY and FYNNEI. V dropped 2 bases and J dropped 2 bases, with 10 bases sitting between them. This CDR3 is 14 amino acids long. This CDR3 reads CASSEQGTTYEQYF. The CDR3, as DNA: TGTGCCAGCAGTGAACAGGGGACTACCTACGAGCAGTACTTC.

The rearrangement uses TRBV12-3 or TRBV12-4 and TRBJ2-1; TRBD2 matches at 8 bases. The ends lost 7 bases at V and 9 bases at J; junction bases unmatched: 8. CDR3 length equals 13 residues. The CDR3 region has the DNA TGTGCCAGCATCACCGGGGGGGCGGGTGAGCAGTTCTTC. Protein: CASITGGAGEQFF.

This chain links TRBV5-1 with TRBJ1-2, with TRBD1 identical over 9 bases. The trim removed 4 bases at V and 5 bases at J, leaving 9 bases unmatched. The CDR3 is 15 residues long. Germline V gene sequence: CDR1 SGHRS, CDR2 YFSETQ. The CDR3 coding sequence is TGCGCCAGCAGCACCTGGACAGGGGCTGGGTATGGCTACACCTTC. Amino acid sequence: CASSTWTGAGYGYTF.

The chain employs TRBV5-1 and TRBJ2-5; maybe TRBD2 (6 bases). Per germline, CDR1 SGHRS and CDR2 YFSETQ. This CDR3 is 13 amino acids long. V was cut by 4 bases and J by 3 bases, with 10 bases left in between. CDR3 region: CASSAGRKETQYF. In nucleotides, the CDR3 is TGCGCCAGCAGCGCGGGGAGGAAAGAGACCCAGTACTTC.

The sample holds one count of this clone. The genes are TRBV20-1 and TRBJ1-6; D not certain. Germline V lookup: CDR1 DFQATT, CDR2 SNEGSKA (reference sequence). Trimming cost V 3 bases and J 5 bases, with 14 bases left between them. The CDR3 covers 15 residues. The CDR3 region is CSASPGNANNSPLHF. Here the CDR3 DNA reads TGCAGTGCTAGTCCCGGGAACGCTAATAATTCACCCCTCCACTTT.

The J gene is TRBJ2-5, the V gene TRBV3-1 (or the pseudogene TRBV3-2); 7 bases line up with TRBD2. The CDR3 sequence is 15 residues long. Germline loops: CDR1 LGHDT, CDR2 YNNKEL (reference sequence). The junction had 6 bases not matched to a gene; V was cut back by 0 bases and J by 5 bases. The CDR3: CASSQDGGGLETQYF. CDR3 nucleotides: TGTGCCAGCAGCCAAGATGGGGGGGGGTTGGAGACCCAGTACTTC.